This TCR beta chain was retrieved from a study of vaccination effects on CD4 cells after COVID-19. General study points: Small numbers of convalescent patients limited the study. It also lacked early post-infection timepoints. Clones from infection and from vaccination both contracted markedly late after vaccination.

The method was immunoSEQ multiplex PCR; TCRdb's version includes in-frame clones alone and lacks a portion of them. The sample contains some 19,000 clones, roughly 74% of which appear only once. As regards this clone: The antigen is not known.

The CDR3 is 14 amino acids. Germline CDR1 SGHKS, CDR2 YYEKEE (reference sequence). The germline V and J ends were trimmed by 0 bases and 4 bases, with 11 bases remaining between them. Using viral peptide pools, the ViraFEST assay grew out antigen-specific CD4+ T cells prior to sequencing. Isolating CD4+ T cells followed 9 to 10 days of culture. This person's SARS-CoV-2 infection, confirmed by PCR, occurred between March and December 2020. The V call is TRBV5-5, the J call TRBJ2-7; D unclear. The receptor's source is a human donor who had a prior SARS-CoV-2 infection. This sample comprised CD4+ T cells from PBMCs cultured with a peptide pool, obtained before COVID-19 vaccination. CDR3 sequence: CASSLGHRIYEQYF. CDR3 in DNA: TGTGCCAGCAGCTTGGGGCATAGAATTTACGAGCAGTACTTC.